The 32 T cell receptor beta chains below come from one sample, sequenced in a study of CD8+ T cells in alopecia areata. The treatment: oral pan-JAK inhibitor, 5-10 mg twice daily. Once RNA had been extracted, it was reverse transcribed into cDNA to act as the sequencing template. Some clones are missing from TCRdb's copy, which holds only in-frame ones; the method was immunoSEQ multiplex PCR. The sample holds a few hundred thousand clones, roughly two fifths seen once. Sample: CD4+ T cells sorted from blood, taken at approximately week 30, from a patient treated with tofacitinib. These receptors all stem from a human donor with alopecia areata.

The CDR3 DNA follows: TGTGCCAGCAGCTTACCCCCGGGACTAGCGGGAGAAATAGGAGAGACCCAGTACTTC. Its translation: CASSLPPGLAGEIGETQYF. The chain recombines TRBV7-9 with TRBJ2-5, with TRBD2 matching 14 bases. Germline V lookup: CDR1 SEHNR, CDR2 FQNEAQ (reference sequence). V gave up 2 bases and J gave up 4 bases; unmatched junction bases: 12. The CDR3 runs 19 residues. Complete variable domain (other parts from reference TRBV7-9 and TRBJ2-5): DTGVSQNPRHKITKRGQNVTFRCDPISEHNRLYWYRQTLGQGPEFLTYFQNEAQLEKSRLLSDRFSAERPKGSFSTLEIQRTEQGDSAMYLCASSLPPGLAGEIGETQYFGPGTRLLVL.

CDR3 nucleotides: TGCAGCGTTGGCAGGCAGAACACTGAAGCTTTCTTT. Translating gives CSVGRQNTEAFF. The genes are TRBV29-1 and TRBJ1-1; D is undetermined. Germline lookup yields CDR1 SQVTM and CDR2 ANQGSEA. V was clipped by 4 bases and J by 1 base, with 7 bases between them. The CDR3 has 12 residues.

The table lists this clone with many counts. This chain connects TRBV6-6 to TRBJ1-2; the D gene is possibly TRBD1 (5 bases). The CDR3 contains 13 residues. Trimming removed 7 bases at V and 2 bases at J, with 11 bases between. Germline V CDR1 and CDR2: MNHNY, SVGAGI (reference sequence). The CDR3 loop reads CASTSGGNYGYTF. CDR3 in DNA: TGTGCCAGCACCTCGGGGGGGAACTATGGCTACACCTTC.

The rearrangement links TRBV30 to TRBJ1-2; D not resolved. The ends were cut back, 4 bases at V and 4 bases at J, with 13 bases in the middle. CDR3 length: 13 amino acids. The germline V gene has CDR1 GTSNPN and CDR2 SVGIG (reference sequence). The chain's CDR3 is CAWKYGQSYGYTF. In nucleotides, the CDR3 is TGTGCCTGGAAATACGGGCAGAGCTATGGCTACACCTTC.

The rearrangement joins TRBV27 to TRBJ1-2; TRBD1 matches 11 bases. This CDR3 has 17 residues. CDR1 and CDR2 (germline): MNHEY, SMNVEV (reference sequence). With 5 bases clipped from V and 5 bases from J, the junction kept 13 bases outside the gene matches. The chain's CDR3 is CASSVRRPGTGGYGYTF. The CDR3 nucleotides read TGTGCCAGCAGTGTGAGACGGCCCGGGACAGGGGGATATGGCTACACCTTC.

The chain is built from TRBV6-5 and TRBJ2-7, with TRBD2 as a possible D gene (5 bases). Trimming pared 2 bases from V and 7 bases from J, leaving 21 bases between. The length of the CDR3 is 16 residues. CDR1 is MNHEY, CDR2 SVGAGI, per germline. CDR3 in amino acids: CASSYLKRSTTGEQYF. The CDR3 bases are TGTGCCAGCAGTTACCTTAAGCGGTCTACAACCGGGGAGCAGTACTTC.

This clone was counted between two and nine times. This chain links TRBV25-1 with TRBJ1-6; D is ambiguous. There are 16 residues in the CDR3. Trimming stripped 6 bases from V and 0 bases from J, with 12 bases between. From germline, CDR1 is MGHDK and CDR2 SYGVNS. The CDR3 DNA follows: TGTGCCAGCAGGGACTTCCAGAGCTCCTATAATTCACCCCTCCACTTT. It yields the protein CASRDFQSSYNSPLHF.

The chain employs TRBV29-1 and TRBJ1-2; D may be TRBD1 (6 bases). The V gene lost 6 bases and the J gene lost 6 bases, with 17 bases spanning the gap. The length of the CDR3 is 13 residues. The germline V gene encodes CDR1 SQVTM and CDR2 ANQGSEA. CDR3 sequence (DNA): TGCAGCGTCGAGGGGGGGAGGGGAGATGGCTACACCTTC. The encoded protein is CSVEGGRGDGYTF.

This clone occurred a few times. The chain combines TRBV18 with TRBJ2-3; no firm D call. CDR1 is KGHSH, CDR2 LQKENI, per germline. V lost 4 bases and J 1 base, leaving 3 bases between the germline ends. The CDR3 totals 12 residues. CDR3 in amino acids: CASSRGTDTQYF. CDR3 DNA: TGTGCCAGCTCACGAGGCACAGATACGCAGTATTTT.

The table lists this clone with many counts. The rearrangement uses TRBV30 and TRBJ2-6; D call uncertain. The length of the CDR3 is 16 residues. Germline V gene data show CDR1 as GTSNPN and CDR2 as SVGIG (reference sequence). V was trimmed by 4 bases and J by 2 bases, leaving 15 bases between them. The CDR3 DNA sequence: TGTGCCTGGACCAGAGGTCCAGGAGCTGGGGCCAACGTCCTGACTTTC. Amino acid sequence: CAWTRGPGAGANVLTF.

The gene calls are TRBV29-1 and TRBJ2-3; TRBD1 matches at 12 bases. The V segment lost 7 bases and the J segment 1 base; nucleotides outside the gene matches: 6. From germline, CDR1 is SQVTM and CDR2 ANQGSEA. CDR3 length: 15 amino acids. The CDR3 bases are TGCAGCGGCCGGGACAGGGGGCATGGCACAGATACGCAGTATTTT. Translation gives CSGRDRGHGTDTQYF.

The gene calls are TRBV6-5 and TRBJ2-7, with D perhaps given as TRBD1 or TRBD2 (5 bases each). Germline assignment: CDR1 MNHEY and CDR2 SVGAGI. Deletions cut 7 bases from V and 3 bases from J, with 10 bases between. The CDR3 contains 12 residues. In DNA form, the CDR3 reads TGTGCCAGCAAAACGGGGCGCTACGAGCAGTACTTC. Translated: CASKTGRYEQYF.

The gene calls are TRBV25-1 and TRBJ2-7; D not resolved. The CDR3 consists of 15 residues. V gave up 4 bases and J gave up 5 bases, with 18 bases separating them. The germline gives CDR1 MGHDK, CDR2 SYGVNS. Written as DNA, the CDR3 is TGTGCCAGCAGTGTCGGCCAGACCCTCCGGGACGAGCAGTACTTC. It translates to CASSVGQTLRDEQYF.

This clone has just a few counts. The CDR3 region is CASSVEASGRAREQFF. The DNA of the CDR3 is TGTGCCAGCAGCGTAGAGGCTAGCGGGAGGGCCAGGGAACAGTTCTTC. The chain links TRBV9 to TRBJ2-1, with TRBD2 matching over 12 bases. Trimming cost V 0 bases and J 13 bases; bases outside gene matches: 11. Germline assignment: CDR1 SGDLS and CDR2 YYNGEE. The CDR3 has 16 amino acids.

This clone came up many times. The V and J genes are TRBV5-1 and TRBJ1-1; possible D gene TRBD1, 6 bases. With 7 bases removed from V and 4 bases from J, the gap between germline ends came to 11 bases. This CDR3 is 12 amino acids long. Looked up from germline, CDR1 is SGHRS and CDR2 is YFSETQ. This CDR3 reads CASHREGTEAFF. CDR3 DNA: TGCGCCAGCCACAGGGAGGGCACTGAAGCTTTCTTT. Full variable domain (outside the CDR3, taken from reference TRBV5-1 and TRBJ1-1): KAGVTQTPRYLIKTRGQQVTLSCSPISGHRSVSWYQQTPGQGLQFLFEYFSETQRNKGNFPGRFSGRQFSNSRSEMNVSTLELGDSALYLCASHREGTEAFFGQGTRLTVV.

The chain joins TRBV19 to TRBJ1-6; TRBD1 matches at 7 bases. Germline values: CDR1 LNHDA, CDR2 SQIVND (reference sequence). The junction had 11 bases not matched to a gene; V was cut back by 5 bases and J by 10 bases. This CDR3 region has 15 residues. The CDR3 loop reads CASSAQGTRRSPLHF. The CDR3 DNA is TGTGCCAGTAGTGCACAGGGGACACGGCGGTCACCCCTCCACTTT.

The chain is built from TRBV29-1 and TRBJ1-1; D possibly corresponds to TRBD1 (6 bases). This CDR3 has 17 residues. Per the germline V gene, CDR1 is SQVTM and CDR2 is ANQGSEA. V shed 3 bases and J shed 1 base, with 21 bases lying between them. The CDR3 loop reads CSVEGINTAGANTEAFF. CDR3 bases: TGCAGCGTTGAGGGTATAAACACTGCAGGGGCGAACACTGAAGCTTTCTTT. The variable domain in full, with the rest retrieved from reference TRBV29-1 and TRBJ1-1, is SAVISQKPSRDICQRGTSLTIQCQVDSQVTMMFWYRQQPGQSLTLIATANQGSEATYESGFVIDKFPISRPNLTFSTLTVSNMSPEDSSIYLCSVEGINTAGANTEAFFGQGTRLTVV.

This chain uses TRBV30 with TRBJ2-3; D is tentatively TRBD1 or TRBD2 (5 bases each). The CDR3 consists of 12 residues. Per germline, CDR1 GTSNPN and CDR2 SVGIG (reference sequence). V was clipped by 5 bases and J by 3 bases, with 9 bases between them. Here the CDR3 DNA reads TGTGCCTGGGCTGAGGGGACAGATACGCAGTATTTT. This encodes CAWAEGTDTQYF.

This clone was seen a single time. This sequence joins TRBV30 and TRBJ2-7; 9 bases are a match to TRBD2. The CDR3 runs to 12 residues. The V gene's germline CDR1 is GTSNPN and CDR2 SVGIG (reference sequence). V dropped 6 bases and J dropped 6; count of bases not matched to a gene: 6. The CDR3 coding sequence is TGTGCCTGTCTAGCGGGAATTGGCGAGCAGTACTTC. Amino acids: CACLAGIGEQYF.

This chain uses TRBV6-4 with TRBJ1-1; weak D call: TRBD1 (5 bases). Deletions cut 6 bases from V and 2 bases from J, with 10 bases between. There are 13 residues in the CDR3. Germline V gene sequence: CDR1 MRHNA, CDR2 SNTAGT. The chain's CDR3 is CASREQANTEAFF. The CDR3, as DNA: TGTGCCAGCAGAGAACAGGCTAACACTGAAGCTTTCTTT.

This chain connects TRBV30 to TRBJ2-3; 14 bases match TRBD2. CDR3 length: 19 amino acids. Germline CDR1 GTSNPN, CDR2 SVGIG (reference sequence). Trimming took 0 bases from V and 2 from J; bases not matched to a gene: 10. In nucleotides, the CDR3 is TGTGCCTGGAGTGTTGGGGGACTAGCGGGAGTGGGGACCACAGATACGCAGTATTTT. This codes for CAWSVGGLAGVGTTDTQYF.

The rearrangement uses TRBV25-1 and TRBJ2-5; a possible D gene is TRBD2 (7 bases). Trimming took off 7 bases at V and 7 bases at J, with 22 bases between the two ends. Germline CDR1 is MGHDK and CDR2 is SYGVNS. The CDR3 has 15 residues. In DNA, the CDR3 is TGTGCCAGCACCAAGGGGGAGGGTCCAAGATGGACCCAGTACTTC. Translated: CASTKGEGPRWTQYF.

This rearrangement joins TRBV27 to TRBJ1-2; no reliable D call. Germline loops: CDR1 MNHEY, CDR2 SMNVEV (reference sequence). V was clipped by 6 bases and J by 2 bases, with 10 bases between them. The CDR3 sequence is 13 residues long. CDR3 protein: CASRTFPNYGYTF. The CDR3 coding sequence is TGTGCCAGCAGGACCTTTCCCAACTATGGCTACACCTTC.

The chain recombines TRBV30 with TRBJ2-7; TRBD1 matches 7 bases. The CDR3 extends over 15 amino acids. The junction had 9 bases not matched to a gene; V was cut back by 1 base and J by 3 bases. The germline gives CDR1 GTSNPN, CDR2 SVGIG (reference sequence). This CDR3 is CAWSESYRGYYEQYF. The CDR3 nucleotides read TGTGCCTGGAGTGAGTCCTACAGGGGTTACTACGAGCAGTACTTC.

V and J are TRBV6-1 and TRBJ2-1; 9 positions match TRBD2. V was clipped by 0 bases and J by 10 bases; unmatched bases: 13. Germline CDR1 is MNHNS and CDR2 is SASEGT. The CDR3 extends over 17 amino acids. CDR3 bases: TGTGCCAGCAGTGAAGCGCTAGGTGGCGGGAGGGCTGGGGAGCAGTTCTTC. It encodes CASSEALGGGRAGEQFF.

The chain uses TRBV18 and TRBJ1-1; possible D gene TRBD1, 6 bases. This CDR3 is 17 amino acids long. Germline V gives CDR1 KGHSH, CDR2 LQKENI. Deletions cut 6 bases from V and 1 base from J, with 21 bases between. In DNA form, the CDR3 reads TGTGCCAGCTCCTCAATGGGGGGGGCGCAGAGGAACACTGAAGCTTTCTTT. Encoded protein: CASSSMGGAQRNTEAFF. The full variable domain, its missing parts supplied by reference TRBV18 and TRBJ1-1, is NAGVMQNPRHLVRRRGQEARLRCSPMKGHSHVYWYRQLPEEGLKFMVYLQKENIIDESGMPKERFSAEFPKEGPSILRIQQVVRGDSAAYFCASSSMGGAQRNTEAFFGQGTRLTVV.

This CDR3 is CASGSAGQPGNTIYF. CDR3 sequence (DNA): TGTGCTAGTGGTTCCGCTGGACAGCCTGGAAACACCATATATTTT. The chain has TRBV12-5 and TRBJ1-3, with D possibly being TRBD1 (6 bases). V gave up 4 bases and J gave up 2 bases, with 12 bases separating them. The CDR3 has 15 amino acids. Germline loops: CDR1 LGHNT, CDR2 FRNRAP.

The chain couples TRBV9 to TRBJ2-7; 9 nucleotides match TRBD2. The CDR3 totals 15 residues. Germline-derived CDR1 and CDR2 are SGDLS and YYNGEE. J lost 0 bases, V lost 5 bases, and 6 bases had no gene match. The CDR3 loop reads CASSDSGGSSYEQYF. CDR3 in DNA: TGTGCCAGCAGTGACAGCGGGGGGAGCTCCTACGAGCAGTACTTC.

This chain links TRBV15 with TRBJ2-3; D is unclear. Germline CDR1 is LNHNV and CDR2 is YYDKDF (reference sequence). Trimming cost V 2 bases and J 0 bases, with 12 bases left between them. The CDR3 has 16 residues. The CDR3 region is CATSRSNSWSTDTQYF. DNA of the CDR3: TGTGCCACCAGCAGATCCAACAGCTGGAGCACAGATACGCAGTATTTT.

This chain uses TRBV6-5 with TRBJ2-2; D could derive from TRBD1 or TRBD2 (5 bases each). This CDR3 region has 12 residues. Germline CDR1 is MNHEY and CDR2 is SVGAGI. V lost 6 bases and J lost 6, with 8 bases in between. Here the CDR3 DNA reads TGTGCCAGCAGGCCGGGGCCCGGGGAGCTGTTTTTT. Translated: CASRPGPGELFF.

The table lists this clone with a few counts. V and J are TRBV7-9 and TRBJ2-6; unclear D gene. Looked up from germline, CDR1 is SEHNR and CDR2 is FQNEAQ (reference sequence). CDR3 length: 15 residues. V dropped 1 base and J dropped 1 base, with 5 bases sitting between them. This CDR3 is CASSLEPSGANVLTF. The CDR3 DNA is TGTGCCAGCAGCTTAGAGCCTTCTGGGGCCAACGTCCTGACTTTC.

The gene calls are TRBV30 and TRBJ2-5; 10 nucleotides agree with TRBD2. The CDR3 is made up of 15 amino acids. Per the germline V gene, CDR1 is GTSNPN and CDR2 is SVGIG (reference sequence). V was pared by 1 base and J by 5 bases, with 7 bases of the junction left unmatched. The CDR3: CAWSGASGRGETQYF. CDR3 in DNA: TGTGCCTGGAGTGGGGCTAGCGGGAGAGGGGAGACCCAGTACTTC.